These 18 T cell receptor beta chains originate from one sample sequenced in a study of T cells and Merkel cell carcinoma outcomes. Measured with immunoSEQ multiplex PCR; TCRdb has only the in-frame clones, and not every one. The sample carries over 15,000 clones, roughly 80% recorded once. Material for sequencing was tumor tissue from Merkel cell carcinoma. Source of these receptors: a human donor with Merkel cell carcinoma.

This chain uses TRBV11-1 with TRBJ1-4; D is uncertain. This CDR3 comprises 14 residues. Germline CDR1 reads SGHAT; CDR2 reads FQDESV (reference sequence). V was cut by 5 bases and J by 6 bases, with 13 bases left in between. This CDR3 is CASSPGVQDEKLFF. The DNA for the CDR3 is TGTGCCAGCAGCCCCGGGGTTCAGGATGAAAAACTGTTTTTT.

The J gene is TRBJ1-5, the V gene TRBV18; 7 bases fit TRBD1. The CDR3 runs to 15 residues. The V gene's germline CDR1 is KGHSH and CDR2 LQKENI. After removal of 3 bases from V and 4 bases from J, the junction contained 6 bases not matched to a gene. The CDR3, as DNA: TGTGCCAGCTCACCGTACCGGGACAGTAATCAGCCCCAGCATTTT. It codes for CASSPYRDSNQPQHF.

The rearrangement uses TRBV5-5 and TRBJ1-5, with 9 bases lining up with TRBD1. The CDR3 length is 14 residues. CDR1 is SGHKS and CDR2 is YYEKEE in the germline V gene (reference sequence). V shed 1 base, J shed 13 bases, and the junction held 9 bases outside the gene matches. CDR3 in amino acids: CASSLTGGHDPQHF. The CDR3 DNA sequence: TGTGCCAGCAGCTTGACAGGGGGCCATGATCCTCAGCATTTT. The whole variable domain, remainder taken from reference TRBV5-5 and TRBJ1-5, is DAGVTQSPTHLIKTRGQQVTLRCSPISGHKSVSWYQQVLGQGPQFIFQYYEKEERGRGNFPDRFSARQFPNYSSELNVNALLLGDSALYLCASSLTGGHDPQHFGDGTRLSIL.

The chain employs TRBV5-1 and TRBJ1-1; 7 nucleotides align to TRBD1. The CDR3 extends over 13 amino acids. Looked up from germline, CDR1 is SGHRS and CDR2 is YFSETQ. V lost 7 bases and J lost 5; bases outside the gene matches: 8. CDR3 protein: CASRITGETEAFF. Written as DNA, the CDR3 is TGCGCCAGCCGAATAACAGGGGAGACTGAAGCTTTCTTT.

The rearrangement uses TRBV9 and TRBJ1-4, with no clear D. The germline V gene has CDR1 SGDLS and CDR2 YYNGEE. Trimming took off 2 bases at V and 12 bases at J, with 17 bases between the two ends. This CDR3 is built from 14 residues. CDR3 nucleotide sequence: TGTGCCAGCAGCGTTGACCCTGCTACCGGTGAACTGTTTTTT. It translates to CASSVDPATGELFF.

This clone was counted a single time. This chain joins TRBV6-1 and TRBJ1-4, with 7 bases identical to TRBD1. Germline V CDR1 and CDR2: MNHNS, SASEGT. The CDR3 spans 14 residues. Trimming took 4 bases from V and 8 from J; bases not matched to a gene: 7. CDR3 residues: CASSGRDRPEKLFF. In DNA, the CDR3 is TGTGCCAGCAGTGGTCGGGACAGACCCGAAAAACTGTTTTTT.

As regards this clone: The junction does not match germline at one end; this may be a read error. This chain uses TRBV2 with TRBJ2-3; D perhaps matches TRBD1 (6 bases). Germline CDR1 is SNHLY and CDR2 is FYNNEI. The CDR3 consists of 16 residues. The CDR3 DNA reads as TGTGCCAGCAGTAAAGCCACAGGGCTCAATGTAGATACGCAGTATTTT. Protein sequence: CASSKATGLNVDTQYF.

The chain couples TRBV29-1 to TRBJ1-4; perhaps TRBD1 as D (5 bases). The germline V gene has CDR1 SQVTM and CDR2 ANQGSEA. The CDR3 runs to 11 residues. The CDR3 reads CGGATNEKLFF. CDR3 nucleotides: TGCGGGGGGGCAACTAATGAAAAACTGTTTTTT.

This chain joins TRBV25-1 and TRBJ1-2; 10 nucleotides line up with TRBD1. Germline CDR1 MGHDK, CDR2 SYGVNS. The CDR3 loop spans 15 amino acids. V shed 3 bases, J shed 3 bases, and the junction held 4 bases outside the gene matches. CDR3 nucleotides: TGTGCCAGCAGTGATCCCGGGACAGGGGACTATGGCTACACCTTC. Translation gives CASSDPGTGDYGYTF.

There are a few counts of this clone. The chain employs TRBV7-2 and TRBJ1-3; the D is unclear. The V end was cut by 5 bases, the J end by 7 bases, with 12 bases between. In germline, CDR1 is SGHTA, CDR2 FQGNSA. The CDR3 has 13 residues. The CDR3 nucleotides read TGTGCCAGCAGCCAGTACCAGGCGAACACCATATATTTT. This sequence encodes CASSQYQANTIYF. The whole variable domain, filled in from reference TRBV7-2 and TRBJ1-3, reads GAGVSQSPSNKVTEKGKDVELRCDPISGHTALYWYRQSLGQGLEFLIYFQGNSAPDKSGLPSDRFSAERTGGSVSTLTIQRTQQEDSAVYLCASSQYQANTIYFGEGSWLTVV.

There are a few counts of this clone. V usage is TRBV30 and J usage is TRBJ1-3; unclear D gene. The CDR3 consists of 13 residues. Germline V gives CDR1 GTSNPN, CDR2 SVGIG (reference sequence). Trimming stripped 8 bases from V and 0 bases from J, with 11 bases between. In nucleotides, the CDR3 is TGTGCCGGGGAGAGGGTCTCTGGAAACACCATATATTTT. Its protein product is CAGERVSGNTIYF.

This sequence joins TRBV27 and TRBJ1-4; D gene unclear. The CDR3 covers 12 residues. Germline V gene sequence: CDR1 MNHEY, CDR2 SMNVEV (reference sequence). V gave up 11 bases and J gave up 7 bases, with 14 bases separating them. The CDR3 DNA reads TGTGCCGCGGGAGCGCGGAGTGAAAAACTGTTTTTT. It is translated as CAAGARSEKLFF.

This chain joins TRBV6-4 and TRBJ2-3; no clear D. Looked up from germline, CDR1 is MRHNA and CDR2 is SNTAGT. This CDR3 is 14 amino acids long. V was trimmed by 4 bases and J by 1 base, leaving 9 bases between them. In DNA, the CDR3 is TGTGCCAGCAGTGCGGGTGGGGGCACAGATACGCAGTATTTT. Its protein is CASSAGGGTDTQYF.

The gene calls are TRBV28 and TRBJ1-2; D is ambiguous. Germline V gives CDR1 MDHEN, CDR2 SYDVKM. CDR3 length: 17 amino acids. Trimming cost V 8 bases and J 0 bases, with 22 bases left between them. The CDR3 coding sequence is TGTGCCAGCTGCTGGATTGACTTCTCCTCTGCTAACTATGGCTACACCTTC. Amino acids: CASCWIDFSSANYGYTF.

The chain links TRBV19 to TRBJ1-2; 12 nucleotides match TRBD1. The germline CDR1 and CDR2 sequences are LNHDA and SQIVND (reference sequence). There are 19 residues in the CDR3. V shed 5 bases and J 3 bases; nucleotides not matched to a gene: 16. CDR3 DNA: TGTGCCAGTAGTTCCCATCCGGGACAGGGGGCCTTGATACACTATGGCTACACCTTC. Its translation: CASSSHPGQGALIHYGYTF.

The chain recombines TRBV30 with TRBJ1-6; tentatively, D is TRBD1 (5 bases). The CDR3 has 15 residues. Between the trimmed V and J ends, which lost 3 bases and 0 bases, there was a span of 9 bases. Germline V gene lookup returns CDR1 GTSNPN and CDR2 SVGIG (reference sequence). The CDR3 DNA follows: TGTGCCTGGAGACAGGCAGGCTCCTATAATTCACCCCTCCACTTT. It specifies CAWRQAGSYNSPLHF.

As to this clone: Other nucleotide sequences in the sample specify the same CDR3. The J gene is TRBJ2-6, the V gene TRBV27; D uncertain. The CDR3 covers 17 residues. Trimming removed 2 bases from V and 0 bases from J, with 11 bases in between. Germline-derived CDR1 and CDR2 are MNHEY and SMNVEV (reference sequence). CDR3 bases: TGTGCCAGCAGTTTAAAGGACCCTCGCTCTGGGGCCAACGTCCTGACTTTC. The encoded protein is CASSLKDPRSGANVLTF.

V usage is TRBV11-3 and J usage is TRBJ2-2; 8 bases match TRBD2. Germline V gene lookup returns CDR1 SGHNT and CDR2 YENEEA. This CDR3 spans 15 amino acids. Unmatched junction bases numbered 6, after V lost 5 bases and J lost 4 bases. In DNA, the CDR3 is TGTGCCAGCAGCCCGAGGACTAGCTCCACCGGGGAGCTGTTTTTT. It encodes CASSPRTSSTGELFF.